These 14 T cell receptor beta chains came from one sample sequenced in a study of shared clonotypes between healthy human individuals. Profiled with immunoSEQ multiplex PCR; TCRdb holds only in-frame clones, not every one. Altogether roughly 2.2 million clones are present, around 93% being singletons, with the ten largest covering 0.3% to 0.4%. The sample taken for sequencing was naive CD4+ T cells from PBMCs. Stated subset: CD45RA+ positively selected. The receptors come from a man aged 18 to 30 in good health. Some clones in this sample may be carry-over from other donors' samples.

The gene calls are TRBV6-5 and TRBJ1-5; TRBD1 matches 10 bases. The junction had 4 bases not matched to a gene; V was cut back by 2 bases and J by 6 bases. The CDR3 runs to 15 residues. The germline V gene encodes CDR1 MNHEY and CDR2 SVGAGI. The CDR3 is CASSYGGQGVQPQHF. The DNA for the CDR3 is TGTGCCAGCAGTTACGGTGGACAGGGGGTTCAGCCCCAGCATTTT.

V is TRBV10-3 and J is TRBJ2-7; D call uncertain. The CDR3 sequence is 13 residues long. Germline assignment: CDR1 ENHRY and CDR2 SYGVKD. Trimming left V 0 bases short and J 6 bases short, with 9 bases between. The CDR3 region has the DNA TGTGCCATCAGTGAGTCGGGGTGGGGCGAGCAGTACTTC. Its translation: CAISESGWGEQYF.

This clone was seen a single time. Other DNA sequences in this specimen translate into the identical CDR3. The chain combines TRBV18 with TRBJ1-2; D unclear. Per the germline V gene, CDR1 is KGHSH and CDR2 is LQKENI. This CDR3 contains 14 residues. Trimming pared 3 bases from V and 2 bases from J, leaving 10 bases between. The CDR3 reads CASSPGRRNYGYTF. The CDR3 DNA reads as TGTGCCAGCTCACCCGGCAGGAGAAACTATGGCTACACCTTC.

CDR3 region: CASSRLGGSNEQYF. The CDR3 DNA reads as TGTGCCAGCAGTAGATTAGGGGGGTCTAACGAGCAGTACTTC. This chain joins TRBV6-5 and TRBJ2-7; D assignment may be TRBD1 or TRBD2 (6 bases each). This CDR3 is 14 amino acids long. Looked up from germline, CDR1 is MNHEY and CDR2 is SVGAGI. V shed 5 bases and J shed 5 bases, with 16 bases lying between them.

This sequence joins TRBV5-8 and TRBJ2-3; tentative D call: TRBD2 (6 bases). There are 15 residues in the CDR3. CDR1 and CDR2 (germline): SGHTS, YDEGEE. The CDR3 DNA is TGTGCGACCCCCCGGGGGACCGGTAGCACAGATACGCAGTATTTT. Translated, it gives CATPRGTGSTDTQYF.

This chain links TRBV9 with TRBJ1-4, with TRBD1 as a possible D gene (6 bases). CDR1 and CDR2 from the germline V gene are SGDLS and YYNGEE. CDR3 length equals 18 residues. Trimming took 4 bases from V and 4 from J, leaving 23 bases between them. CDR3: CASSLNHRQEEDNEKLFF. The CDR3 nucleotides read TGTGCCAGCAGCTTAAATCACCGACAGGAGGAGGATAATGAAAAACTGTTTTTT.

This sequence joins TRBV4-1 and TRBJ2-4, with D tentatively TRBD1 (6 bases). The CDR3 extends over 16 amino acids. The V end was cut by 3 bases, the J end by 6 bases, with 18 bases between. In germline, CDR1 is MGHRA, CDR2 YSYEKL. CDR3 protein: CASSHYEKDRRNIQYF. For the CDR3, the DNA is TGCGCCAGCAGCCATTACGAAAAAGACAGGAGAAACATTCAGTACTTC.

The rearrangement uses TRBV9 and TRBJ2-2, with D possibly TRBD2 on 5 matching bases. The V and J ends lost 5 bases and 0 bases respectively, with 11 bases between them. There are 15 residues in the CDR3. In germline, CDR1 is SGDLS, CDR2 YYNGEE. CDR3 loop: CASSHSGSNTGELFF. The CDR3 nucleotides are TGTGCCAGCAGTCACTCGGGGTCGAACACCGGGGAGCTGTTTTTT.

This clone was picked up one time. The chain combines TRBV6-5 with TRBJ2-1; maybe TRBD2 (5 bases). From germline, CDR1 is MNHEY and CDR2 SVGAGI. The V and J ends lost 0 bases and 1 base respectively, with 10 bases between them. This CDR3 has 16 residues. The CDR3 bases are TGTGCCAGCAGTTACTCCGGGATTGATTCCTACAATGAGCAGTTCTTC. This translates into CASSYSGIDSYNEQFF.

The chain couples TRBV9 to TRBJ2-7; the match to TRBD2 covers 7 bases. Germline CDR1 and CDR2: SGDLS and YYNGEE. The V and J ends lost 3 bases and 2 bases, in that order; junction bases with no gene match: 5. The CDR3 sequence is 14 residues long. This CDR3 reads CASSARLATYEQYF. Here the CDR3 DNA reads TGTGCCAGCAGCGCCAGACTAGCTACCTACGAGCAGTACTTC.

Turning to this clone: The sample carries other DNA sequences with the same CDR3. The chain combines TRBV27 with TRBJ2-2; D remains unclear. V was clipped by 3 bases and J by 5 bases, with 4 bases between them. The V gene's germline CDR1 is MNHEY and CDR2 SMNVEV (reference sequence). The CDR3 length is 12 residues. The CDR3 coding sequence is TGTGCCAGCAGTTTGTTAACCGGGGAGCTGTTTTTT. Its protein is CASSLLTGELFF.

A few counts support this clone. The rearrangement links TRBV7-3 to TRBJ2-5; the match to TRBD2 covers 8 bases. Germline V gene data show CDR1 as SGHTA and CDR2 as FQGTGA. CDR3 length: 15 amino acids. Trimming at V came to 4 bases and at J to 1 base, leaving 5 bases not matched to a gene. CDR3: CASSSTGLAQETQYF. The CDR3 nucleotides are TGTGCCAGCAGCTCGACAGGACTAGCCCAAGAGACCCAGTACTTC.

V usage is TRBV27 and J usage is TRBJ2-7; D tentatively reads TRBD1 or TRBD2 (5 bases each). Per germline, CDR1 MNHEY and CDR2 SMNVEV (reference sequence). Trimming removed 6 bases from V and 1 base from J, with 16 bases in between. The CDR3 totals 15 residues. The CDR3 DNA reads TGTGCCAGCAGCCGACAAGGGACCTCTTCCTACGAGCAGTACTTC. It yields the protein CASSRQGTSSYEQYF.

For the CDR3, the DNA is TGTGCCAGCAGTTTATGGGGACAGGGGGTCAACTCTGGAAACACCATATATTTT. The encoded protein is CASSLWGQGVNSGNTIYF. The gene calls are TRBV28 and TRBJ1-3; 11 nucleotides agree with TRBD1. Germline V CDR1 and CDR2: MDHEN, SYDVKM. V gave up 0 bases and J gave up 0 bases; unmatched junction bases: 4. The CDR3 contains 18 residues. The full variable domain, completed using reference TRBV28 and TRBJ1-3, is DVKVTQSSRYLVKRTGEKVFLECVQDMDHENMFWYRQDPGLGLRLIYFSYDVKMKEKGDIPEGYSVSREKKERFSLILESASTNQTSMYLCASSLWGQGVNSGNTIYFGEGSWLTVV.